The rows below give T cell receptor beta chains drawn from one sample of a study of PD-1 blockade in classical Hodgkin lymphoma. Sequencing used immunoSEQ multiplex PCR; TCRdb keeps in-frame clones, though not all of them. The sample yields tens of thousands of clones, around 71% seen once. The material sequenced was peripheral blood mononuclear cells (PBMCs), taken before the second cycle of nivolumab. The receptor set was obtained from a human donor with classical Hodgkin lymphoma. Both conserved end residues are trimmed from each CDR3. Fields, in order: J gene, V gene, CDR3 protein.

>TRBJ1-1|TRBV6-5
ASSSDTDTEAF
>TRBJ1-2|TRBV28
ASRSGTLGTNYGYT
>TRBJ2-1|TRBV14
ASSHDRESYNEQF
>TRBJ1-1|TRBV4-1
ATRGVTTSNTEAF
>TRBJ1-5|TRBV2
ASSAQIGAQPQH
>TRBJ1-1|TRBV10-3
ATRWGADTEAF
>TRBJ1-2|TRBV5-4
ASSLFNLGGSGYT
>TRBJ1-4|TRBV7-2
ASSQGATNEKLF
>TRBJ1-1|TRBV27
ASSLSVSQGQNTEAF
>TRBJ2-7|TRBV5-5
ASSPQGEGAYEQY
>TRBJ2-2|TRBV19
ASRQGVYTGELF
>TRBJ1-2|TRBV18
ASSPRTGSYGYT
>TRBJ2-5|TRBV4-1
ASSQQAGPLETQY
>TRBJ2-1|TRBV5-1
ASSFYRGNNEQF
>TRBJ1-5|TRBV30
AWSVGLRSNQPQH
>TRBJ2-3|TRBV7-6
ASSQEHTDTQY
>TRBJ2-5|TRBV29-1
SVGTSQETQY
>TRBJ1-5|TRBV5-5
ASSLGYSNQPQH
>TRBJ2-7|TRBV27
ASRNDRGDSYEQY
>TRBJ2-1|TRBV19
ASSMGHYNEQF
>TRBJ1-2|TRBV5-4
ASSLFGQSLYGYT
>TRBJ2-3|TRBV2
ASSETRGTDTQY
>TRBJ2-3|TRBV9
ASSVALAGGTDTQY
>TRBJ1-4|TRBV6-1
ASSELPGGAPIVIKLF
>TRBJ1-2|TRBV7-8
ASSSLSRTEHYGYT
>TRBJ2-3|TRBV11-2
ASSLWTDTQY
>TRBJ2-7|TRBV7-8
ASSAVAGGAYEQY
>TRBJ2-2|TRBV7-9
ASSLLRQGAGELF
>TRBJ2-3|TRBV6-5
ASRGLAPSTDTQY
>TRBJ2-1|TRBV2
ASGRSSRDEQF